What follows are 3 T cell receptor beta chains derived from one specimen sequenced in a study of T-cell memory formation after mild COVID-19. One entry per CDR3 protein results from TCRdb running MiXCR on the 5' RACE reads. Of 350,000 to 450,000 distinct CDR3 sequences listed, under 30% are singletons. The sequencing sample was made of PBMCs or a T cell subset sorted from them (not recorded which). The source is an adult woman who had mild COVID-19 (a few samples of this study predate the infection). Cell type and time point are not known.

V and J are TRBV2 and TRBJ2-2; 8 bases are a match to TRBD2. V trimming: 6 bases; J trimming: 4 bases; junction bases outside the gene matches: 7. This CDR3 has 15 residues. The germline CDR1 and CDR2 sequences are SNHLY and FYNNEI. The CDR3 sequence is CASSESGRVTGELFF. The CDR3 coding sequence is TGTGCCAGCAGCGAGAGCGGGAGAGTCACCGGGGAGCTGTTTTTT. Combining the CDR3 with reference TRBV2 and TRBJ2-2 gives the whole variable domain EPEVTQTPSHQVTQMGQEVILRCVPISNHLYFYWYRQILGQKVEFLVSFYNNEISEKSEIFDDQFSVERPDGSNFTLKIRSTKLEDSAMYFCASSESGRVTGELFFGEGSRLTVL.

The chain couples TRBV7-6 to TRBJ2-1; 9 positions agree with TRBD2. CDR1 and CDR2 (germline): SGHVS, FNYEAQ. This CDR3 contains 12 residues. After removal of 5 bases from V and 10 bases from J, the junction contained 3 bases not matched to a gene. For the CDR3, the DNA is TGTGCCAGCAGCGGACTAGCGCGCGAGCAGTTCTTC. Translating it yields CASSGLAREQFF. Variable domain in full (rest from reference TRBV7-6 and TRBJ2-1): GAGVSQSPRYKVTKRGQDVALRCDPISGHVSLYWYRQALGQGPEFLTYFNYEAQQDKSGLPNDRFSAERPEGSISTLTIQRTEQRDSAMYRCASSGLAREQFFGPGTRLTVL.

This chain links TRBV3-1 with TRBJ1-1; no definite D call. Trimming took off 2 bases at V and 2 bases at J, with 6 bases between the two ends. The CDR3 covers 13 residues. Germline loops: CDR1 LGHDT, CDR2 YNNKEL (reference sequence). The CDR3 DNA sequence: TGTGCCAGCAGCCAACCGGCCAACACTGAAGCTTTCTTT. It codes for CASSQPANTEAFF.